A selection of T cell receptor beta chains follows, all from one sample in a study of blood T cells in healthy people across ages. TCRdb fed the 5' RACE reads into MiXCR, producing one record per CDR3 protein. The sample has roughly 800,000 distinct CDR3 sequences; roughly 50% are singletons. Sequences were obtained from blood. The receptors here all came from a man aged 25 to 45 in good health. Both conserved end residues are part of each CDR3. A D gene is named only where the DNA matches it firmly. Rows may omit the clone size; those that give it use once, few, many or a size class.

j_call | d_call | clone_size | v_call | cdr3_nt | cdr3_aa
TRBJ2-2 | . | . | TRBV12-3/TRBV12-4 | TGTGCCAGTGCGCAAAAGGCTGACACCGGGGAGCTGTTTTTT | CASAQKADTGELFF
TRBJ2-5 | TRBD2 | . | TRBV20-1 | TGCAGTGCTAGAGATGGGGGTAGCGGGAGTTTGCCAGAGACCCAGTACTTC | CSARDGGSGSLPETQYF
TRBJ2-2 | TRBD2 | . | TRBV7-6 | TGTGCCAGCAGCTTGCTCGAGAGACCTAGCGGGTTCACCGGGGAGCTGTTTTTT | CASSLLERPSGFTGELFF
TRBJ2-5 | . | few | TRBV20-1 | TGCAGTGCCAGTCCTGCATACTCTCTCGGGACCCAGTACTTC | CSASPAYSLGTQYF
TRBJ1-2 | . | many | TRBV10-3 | TGTGCCATCGGTTCGGGAAAGTATGGCTACACCTTC | CAIGSGKYGYTF
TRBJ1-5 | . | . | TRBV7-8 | TGTGCCAGCACCCCGGTGGCTAATAGCAATCAGCCCCAGCATTTT | CASTPVANSNQPQHF
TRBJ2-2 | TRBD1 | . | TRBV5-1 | TGCGCCAGCAGCTGGAACAGGGGGCATTCCAAAGGGGAGCTGTTTTTT | CASSWNRGHSKGELFF
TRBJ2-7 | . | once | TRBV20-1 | TGCAGTGCTATTAGGGTTGGTTCCTACGAGCAGTACTTC | CSAIRVGSYEQYF
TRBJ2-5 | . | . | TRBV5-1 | TGCGCCAGCAGCTTCGGTAGCGGAGCCCAAGAGACCCAGTACTTC | CASSFGSGAQETQYF
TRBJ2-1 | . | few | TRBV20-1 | TGCAGTGCTAGAGGATTGGACCTTCACGATGAGCAGTTCTTC | CSARGLDLHDEQFF
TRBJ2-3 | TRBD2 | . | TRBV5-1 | TGCGCCAGTCGAAAAGGACTAGCTGGCGCAGATACGCAGTATTTT | CASRKGLAGADTQYF
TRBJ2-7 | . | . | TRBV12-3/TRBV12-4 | TGTGCCAGCAGTTGGAGTTCGCCCTACAATGAGCAGTACTTC | CASSWSSPYNEQYF
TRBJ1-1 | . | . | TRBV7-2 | TGTGCCAGCAGCTTATTTATATCTGAAGCTTTCTTT | CASSLFISEAFF
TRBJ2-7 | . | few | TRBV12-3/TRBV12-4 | TGTGCCAGCAGTGTTAACGGGGCTCGGGAGCAGTACTTC | CASSVNGAREQYF
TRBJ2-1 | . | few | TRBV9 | TGTGCCAGCAACTCCGACCGGGGGAATGAGCAGTTCTTC | CASNSDRGNEQFF
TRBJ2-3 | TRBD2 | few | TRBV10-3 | TGTGCCATCAGTGAGTCTTGGGCTAGCGGGAGTGAATTGAGACGGGATACGCAGTATTTT | CAISESWASGSELRRDTQYF
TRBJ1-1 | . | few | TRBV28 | TGTGCCAGCAGTCCTATGATGCAGGGGTACACTGAAGCTTTCTTT | CASSPMMQGYTEAFF
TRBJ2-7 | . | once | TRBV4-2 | TGTGCCAGCAGCCAGAGTAGCGGTAACTCCTACGAGCAGTACTTC | CASSQSSGNSYEQYF
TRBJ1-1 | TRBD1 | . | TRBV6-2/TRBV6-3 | TGTGCCAGCAGTTTCGCGACAGGGGCTTTGAACACTGAAGCTTTCTTT | CASSFATGALNTEAFF
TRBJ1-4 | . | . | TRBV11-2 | TGTGCCAGCAGCTTAATGGCGACTAATGAAAAACTGTTTTTT | CASSLMATNEKLFF
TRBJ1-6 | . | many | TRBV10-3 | TGTGCCATCCGTAGTCAGGTCGACAATTCACCCCTCCACTTT | CAIRSQVDNSPLHF
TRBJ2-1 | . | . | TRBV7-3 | TGTGCCAACAGCTTATCCATAAGCTCCTACAATGAGCAGTTCTTC | CANSLSISSYNEQFF
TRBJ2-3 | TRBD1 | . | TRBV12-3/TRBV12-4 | TGTGCCAGCCTTGCCGGGACAGGGGGCACAGATACGCAGTATTTT | CASLAGTGGTDTQYF
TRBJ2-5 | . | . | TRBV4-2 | TGTGCCAGCAGCCACCCAGGTTTGGAGCAGTACTTC | CASSHPGLEQYF
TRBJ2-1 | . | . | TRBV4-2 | TGTGCCAGCAGCCAAGAGGGTACGGAATTTGAGCAGTTCTTC | CASSQEGTEFEQFF
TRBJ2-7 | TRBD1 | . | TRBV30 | TGTGCCTGGAGCCTTGGACAGGGGGCTGTTTACGAGCAGTACTTC | CAWSLGQGAVYEQYF
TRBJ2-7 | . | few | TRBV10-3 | TGTGCCATCAGTGAAGGGATCGCCCACCACGAGCAGTACTTC | CAISEGIAHHEQYF
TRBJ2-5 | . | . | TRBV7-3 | TGTGCCAGCAGCCTTGGCTTGGGAGACGAGACCCAGTACTTC | CASSLGLGDETQYF
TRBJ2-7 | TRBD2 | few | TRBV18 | TGTGCCAGCTCACCACCGGGACTAGCGGGATTGAACGAGCAGTACTTC | CASSPPGLAGLNEQYF
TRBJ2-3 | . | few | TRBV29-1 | TGCAGCGTTGAGACGACAGGGAGGCTAGCCGCAGATACGCAGTATTTT | CSVETTGRLAADTQYF
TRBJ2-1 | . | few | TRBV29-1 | TGCAGCGGTTCCGCCGGGAGAGCTCGAAATGAGCAGTTCTTC | CSGSAGRARNEQFF
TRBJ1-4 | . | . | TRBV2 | TGTGCCAGCAACCTCGGGACGCATAGTGAAAAACTGTTTTTT | CASNLGTHSEKLFF
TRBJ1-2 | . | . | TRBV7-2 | TGTGCCAGCAGCCTCGGGGGGGGCTGCACCTTC | CASSLGGGCTF
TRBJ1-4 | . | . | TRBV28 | TGTGCCAGCAGTGATACCGGGATCGTGAATGAAAAACTGTTTTTT | CASSDTGIVNEKLFF
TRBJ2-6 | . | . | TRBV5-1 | TGCGCCAGCAGCTTGCTACAGGGGGGGTCTGGGGCCAACGTCCTGACTTTC | CASSLLQGGSGANVLTF
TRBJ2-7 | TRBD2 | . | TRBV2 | TGTGCCAGCAGTGAAATCGGCGGGAGCGGCGACGAGCAGTACTTC | CASSEIGGSGDEQYF
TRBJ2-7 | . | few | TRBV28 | TGTGCCAGCAGTTTTCTGGGTGTCTACGAGCAGTACTTC | CASSFLGVYEQYF
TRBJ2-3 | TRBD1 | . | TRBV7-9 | TGTGCCAGCACCCCACAGGGGGTCCGAACGCAGTATTTT | CASTPQGVRTQYF
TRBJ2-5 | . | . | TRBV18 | TGTGCCAGCTCCTCGACCGCTATGGAGGGGGAGACCCAGTACTTC | CASSSTAMEGETQYF
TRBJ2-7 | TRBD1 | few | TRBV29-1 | TGCAGCGTTGAATTTCAGGACAGGCTCTACGAGCAGTACTTC | CSVEFQDRLYEQYF
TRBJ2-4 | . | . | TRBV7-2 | TGTGCCAGCAGCTTAGCCCACCCCGGAGCCCAAGAGCAGTACTTC | CASSLAHPGAQEQYF
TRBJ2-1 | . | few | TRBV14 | TGTGCCAGCAGCCGCCTCTCCGGGGGCCAATATGAGCAGTTCTTC | CASSRLSGGQYEQFF